A selection of T cell receptor beta chains follows, all from one sample in a study of cytomegalovirus exposure and HLA in healthy donors. Only in-frame clones appear in the TCRdb table, and some are missing; sequencing was by immunoSEQ multiplex PCR. The sample consists of some 110,000 clones, over 60% of them appearing once. The sample was PBMCs. These TCRs come from a man younger than 45 in good health and CMV-seropositive. CDR3s include the opening cysteine and the closing phenylalanine or tryptophan. The D gene is left open where the match is weak. Rows give clone size only sometimes, using once, few, many, or a class for an expanded clone.

clone_size	j_call	v_call	d_call	cdr3_length	cdr3_aa	cdr3_nt
.	TRBJ1-1	TRBV9	.	13	CASSYTQNTEAFF	TGTGCCAGCAGCTATACACAGAACACTGAAGCTTTCTTT
few	TRBJ1-2	TRBV27	.	16	CASSFRRDRMGYGYPF	TGTGCCAGCAGTTTTCGACGCGACCGGATGGGCTATGGCTACCCCTTC
.	TRBJ2-1	TRBV5-6	.	15	CASSLERRTYNEQFF	TGTGCCAGCAGCTTGGAAAGGAGAACCTACAATGAGCAGTTCTTC
.	TRBJ1-2	TRBV29-1	TRBD1	13	CSVYGTGAYGYTF	TGCAGCGTCTACGGGACAGGGGCGTATGGCTACACCTTC
.	TRBJ1-5	TRBV11-2	TRBD1	13	CATSTGDNQPQHF	TGTGCCACTTCGACAGGGGACAATCAGCCCCAGCATTTT
.	TRBJ2-3	TRBV5-6	.	15	CASSLGAGLTDTQYF	TGTGCCAGCAGCTTGGGGGCAGGGTTAACAGATACGCAGTATTTT
.	TRBJ2-7	TRBV5-1	.	14	CASSWQGSSYEQYF	TGCGCCAGCAGCTGGCAGGGTAGCTCCTACGAGCAGTACTTC
.	TRBJ1-1	TRBV29-1	.	12	CSVAVVNTEAFF	TGCAGCGTGGCGGTGGTTAACACTGAAGCTTTCTTT
few	TRBJ2-3	TRBV7-8	.	16	CASSLMRPSGTDTQYF	TGTGCCAGCAGCTTAATGCGTCCTAGCGGCACAGATACGCAGTATTTT
.	TRBJ2-2	TRBV7-9	.	12	CAGIPGTGELFF	TGTGCCGGAATACCAGGGACCGGGGAGCTGTTTTTT
few	TRBJ2-1	TRBV11-2	.	15	CASSLVGGPHNEQFF	TGTGCCAGCAGCTTAGTGGGTGGGCCCCACAATGAGCAGTTCTTC
few	TRBJ1-2	TRBV30	TRBD1	13	CAYPEAGGLTYTF	TGTGCCTACCCGGAGGCAGGGGGGCTGACCTACACCTTC
.	TRBJ1-2	TRBV9	TRBD1	14	CASSLDRATQGYPF	TGTGCCAGCAGCCTAGACAGGGCCACTCAGGGCTACCCCTTC